The clone carrying this T cell receptor (beta chain) has only a few counts. Its antigen is currently unknown. Trimming took 3 bases from V and 4 from J, leaving 7 bases between them. Germline V gives CDR1 SEHNR, CDR2 FQNEAQ (reference sequence). The CDR3 length is 13 residues. The data belong to a study of T cell repertoires in cytomegalovirus infection. TCRdb re-derived calls from the reads in MiXCR, one entry per CDR3 protein. The sample comprises approximately 30,000 distinct CDR3 sequences, 15% to 20% of which are singletons, and approximately 78% rests with the top ten. Sequenced material: CD8+ T cells from cultured PBMCs, taken from culture after CMV antigen stimulation. The chain carries TRBV7-9 and TRBJ1-5; possibly TRBD1 for D (5 bases). The sequence was obtained from a human donor in good health (CMV status not recorded). Some clones in this sample may be carry-over from other donors' samples. CDR3 protein: CASSFGGNQPQHF. The CDR3 nucleotides are TGTGCCAGCAGCTTCGGGGGGAATCAGCCCCAGCATTTT.